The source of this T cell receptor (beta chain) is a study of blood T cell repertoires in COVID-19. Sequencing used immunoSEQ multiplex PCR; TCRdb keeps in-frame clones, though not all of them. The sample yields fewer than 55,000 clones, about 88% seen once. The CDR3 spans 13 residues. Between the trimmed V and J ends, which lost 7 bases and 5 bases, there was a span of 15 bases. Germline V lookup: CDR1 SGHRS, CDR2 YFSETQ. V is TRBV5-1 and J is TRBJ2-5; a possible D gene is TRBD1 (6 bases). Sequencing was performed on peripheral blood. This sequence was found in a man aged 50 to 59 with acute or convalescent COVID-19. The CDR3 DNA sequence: TGCGCCAGCTTCGCAGGGGTAGGGGAGACCCAGTACTTC. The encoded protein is CASFAGVGETQYF.